The next 5 T cell receptor beta chains were all read from a single sample in a study of cytomegalovirus exposure and HLA in healthy donors. Measured with immunoSEQ multiplex PCR; TCRdb has only the in-frame clones, and not every one. Of 170,000 or so clones in the sample, roughly 80% were seen once. Sequenced material: PBMCs. The origin of the receptors is a woman younger than 35 in good health and CMV-seropositive.

The rearrangement links TRBV7-9 to TRBJ2-7; D not resolved. CDR1 is SEHNR and CDR2 is FQNEAQ in the germline V gene (reference sequence). This CDR3 is 11 amino acids long. The CDR3 DNA is TGTGTAGGAGAATACGGCTACGAGCAGTACTTC. Amino acid sequence: CVGEYGYEQYF.

There are a few counts of this clone. V gene TRBV7-3 combines with J gene TRBJ1-1; D is uncertain. Trimming removed 5 bases at V and 4 bases at J, with 20 bases between. The CDR3 contains 16 residues. Germline V CDR1 and CDR2: SGHTA, FQGTGA. The DNA for the CDR3 is TGTGCCAGCAGCCCCGTCATATTAGTTGGCGGCACTGAAGCTTTCTTT. Protein product: CASSPVILVGGTEAFF.

The chain has TRBV7-6 and TRBJ2-1; unclear D gene. The CDR3 extends over 12 amino acids. Trimming pared 5 bases from V and 5 bases from J, leaving 7 bases between. Germline values: CDR1 SGHVS, CDR2 FNYEAQ. DNA for the CDR3: TGTGCCAGCAGCGTTGTAGACAATGAGCAGTTCTTC. This gives the protein CASSVVDNEQFF. Full variable domain (missing parts from reference TRBV7-6 and TRBJ2-1): GAGVSQSPRYKVTKRGQDVALRCDPISGHVSLYWYRQALGQGPEFLTYFNYEAQQDKSGLPNDRFSAERPEGSISTLTIQRTEQRDSAMYRCASSVVDNEQFFGPGTRLTVL.

The chain links TRBV15 to TRBJ1-1, with 7 bases that match TRBD1. The germline V gene encodes CDR1 LNHNV and CDR2 YYDKDF (reference sequence). Trimming removed 4 bases from V and 3 bases from J; junction bases left unmatched: 5. The CDR3 totals 14 residues. CDR3 region: CATSKNRGYTEAFF. CDR3 in DNA: TGTGCCACCAGCAAGAACAGGGGATACACTGAAGCTTTCTTT.

This chain connects TRBV14 to TRBJ2-1; TRBD2 matches 10 bases. Per the germline V gene, CDR1 is SGHDN and CDR2 is FVKESK. CDR3 length: 17 amino acids. Trimming cost V 3 bases and J 0 bases; bases outside gene matches: 5. CDR3 sequence: CASSHLSGGGSYNEQFF. CDR3 bases: TGTGCCAGCAGCCACTTGAGCGGGGGGGGCTCCTACAATGAGCAGTTCTTC.